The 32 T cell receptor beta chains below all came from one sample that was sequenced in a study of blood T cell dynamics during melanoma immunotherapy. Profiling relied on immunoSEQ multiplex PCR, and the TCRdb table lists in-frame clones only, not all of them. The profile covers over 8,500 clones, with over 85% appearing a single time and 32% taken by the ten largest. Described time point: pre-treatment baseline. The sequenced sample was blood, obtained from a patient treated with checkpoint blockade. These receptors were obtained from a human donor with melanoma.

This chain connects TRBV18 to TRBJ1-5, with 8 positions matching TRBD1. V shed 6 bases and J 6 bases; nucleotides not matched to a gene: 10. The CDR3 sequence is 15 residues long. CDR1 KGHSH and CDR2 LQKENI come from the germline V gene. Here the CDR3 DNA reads TGTGCCAGCTCTCAACAGGGGGGGGTGCGTCAGCCCCAGCATTTT. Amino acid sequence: CASSQQGGVRQPQHF.

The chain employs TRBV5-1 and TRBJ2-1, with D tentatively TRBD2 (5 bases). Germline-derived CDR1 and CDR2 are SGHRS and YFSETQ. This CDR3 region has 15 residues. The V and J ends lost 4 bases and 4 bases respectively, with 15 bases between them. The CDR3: CASSRSGWVYNEQFF. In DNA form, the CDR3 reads TGCGCCAGCAGCCGATCGGGGTGGGTGTACAATGAGCAGTTCTTC.

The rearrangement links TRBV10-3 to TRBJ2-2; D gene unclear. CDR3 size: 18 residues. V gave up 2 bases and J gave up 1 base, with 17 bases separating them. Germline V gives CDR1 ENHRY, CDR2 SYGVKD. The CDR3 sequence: CAISEPTVVTENTGELFF. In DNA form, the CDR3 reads TGTGCCATCAGTGAGCCTACGGTGGTAACCGAGAACACCGGGGAGCTGTTTTTT.

The DNA of the CDR3 is TGTGCCAGCAGCCCGGGGACAGGGGTTTGGAACACTGAAGCTTTCTTT. Residues: CASSPGTGVWNTEAFF. The genes are TRBV4-2 and TRBJ1-1; 10 nucleotides align to TRBD1. V was clipped by 4 bases and J by 1 base; unmatched bases: 6. The CDR3 has 16 amino acids. Per the germline V gene, CDR1 is LGHNA and CDR2 is YNFKEQ.

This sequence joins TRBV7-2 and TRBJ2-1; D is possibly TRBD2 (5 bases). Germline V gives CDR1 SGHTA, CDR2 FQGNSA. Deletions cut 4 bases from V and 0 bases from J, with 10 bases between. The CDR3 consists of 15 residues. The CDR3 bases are TGTGCCAGCAGCTCGCCCGAGGGCTCCTACAATGAGCAGTTCTTC. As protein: CASSSPEGSYNEQFF.

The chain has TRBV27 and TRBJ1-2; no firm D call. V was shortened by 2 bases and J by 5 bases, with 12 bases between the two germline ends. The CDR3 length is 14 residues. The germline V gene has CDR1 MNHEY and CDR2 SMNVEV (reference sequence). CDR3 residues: CASSLVGPTYGYTF. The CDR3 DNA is TGTGCCAGCAGTTTAGTAGGTCCGACATATGGCTACACCTTC.

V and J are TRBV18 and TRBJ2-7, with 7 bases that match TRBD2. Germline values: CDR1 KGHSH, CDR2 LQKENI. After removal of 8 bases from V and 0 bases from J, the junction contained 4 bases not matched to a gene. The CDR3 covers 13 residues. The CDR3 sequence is CASTPGGSYEQYF. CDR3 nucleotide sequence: TGTGCCAGCACGCCGGGGGGCTCCTACGAGCAGTACTTC.

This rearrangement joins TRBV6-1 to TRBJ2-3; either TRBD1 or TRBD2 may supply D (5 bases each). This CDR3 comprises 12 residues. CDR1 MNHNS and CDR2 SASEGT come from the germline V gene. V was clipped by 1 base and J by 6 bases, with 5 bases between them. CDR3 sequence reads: CASSEGGDTQYF. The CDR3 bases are TGTGCCAGCAGTGAAGGGGGGGATACGCAGTATTTT.

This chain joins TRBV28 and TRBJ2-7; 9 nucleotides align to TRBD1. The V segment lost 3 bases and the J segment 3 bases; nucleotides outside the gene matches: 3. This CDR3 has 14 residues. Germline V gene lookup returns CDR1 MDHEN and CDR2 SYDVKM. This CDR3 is CASSFLDRGYEQYF. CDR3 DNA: TGTGCCAGCAGTTTTTTGGACAGGGGCTACGAGCAGTACTTC.

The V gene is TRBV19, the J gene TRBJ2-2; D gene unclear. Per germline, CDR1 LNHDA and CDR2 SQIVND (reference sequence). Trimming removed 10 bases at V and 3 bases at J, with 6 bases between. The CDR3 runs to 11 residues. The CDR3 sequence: CATSYTGELFF. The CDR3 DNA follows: TGTGCCACCTCTTACACCGGGGAGCTGTTTTTT. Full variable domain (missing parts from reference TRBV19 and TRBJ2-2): DGGITQSPKYLFRKEGQNVTLSCEQNLNHDAMYWYRQDPGQGLRLIYYSQIVNDFQKGDIAEGYSVSREKKESFPLTVTSAQKNPTAFYLCATSYTGELFFGEGSRLTVL.

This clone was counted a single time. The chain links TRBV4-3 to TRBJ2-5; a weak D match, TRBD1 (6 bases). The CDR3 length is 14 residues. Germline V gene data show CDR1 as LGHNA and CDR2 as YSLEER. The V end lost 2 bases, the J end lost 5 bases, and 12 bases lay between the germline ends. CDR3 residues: CASSQNSGGETQYF. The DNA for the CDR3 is TGCGCCAGCAGCCAAAATAGTGGGGGCGAGACCCAGTACTTC.

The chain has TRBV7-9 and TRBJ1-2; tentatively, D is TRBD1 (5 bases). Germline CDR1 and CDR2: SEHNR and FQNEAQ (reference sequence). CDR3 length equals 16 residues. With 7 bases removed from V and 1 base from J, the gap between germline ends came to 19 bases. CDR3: CASNGPGPYFNYGYTF. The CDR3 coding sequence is TGTGCCAGCAACGGACCAGGGCCCTATTTTAACTATGGCTACACCTTC.

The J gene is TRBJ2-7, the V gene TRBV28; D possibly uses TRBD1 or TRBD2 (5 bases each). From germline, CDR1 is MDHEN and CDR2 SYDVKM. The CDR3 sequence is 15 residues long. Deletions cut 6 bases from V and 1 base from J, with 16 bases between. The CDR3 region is CASRRGLTGSYEQYF. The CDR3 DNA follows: TGTGCCAGCAGGAGGGGTCTAACCGGATCCTACGAGCAGTACTTC.

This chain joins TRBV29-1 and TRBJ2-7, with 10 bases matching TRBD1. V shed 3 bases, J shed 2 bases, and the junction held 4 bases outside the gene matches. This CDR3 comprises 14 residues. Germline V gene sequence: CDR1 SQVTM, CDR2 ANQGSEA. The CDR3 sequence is CSVELGQGTYEQYF. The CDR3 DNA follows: TGCAGCGTTGAGTTGGGACAGGGGACCTACGAGCAGTACTTC.

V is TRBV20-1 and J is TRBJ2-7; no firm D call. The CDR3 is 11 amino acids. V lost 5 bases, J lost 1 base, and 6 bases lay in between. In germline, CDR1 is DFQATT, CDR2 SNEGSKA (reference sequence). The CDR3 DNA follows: TGCAGTGCTTTACGGTCCTACGAGCAGTACTTC. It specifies CSALRSYEQYF.

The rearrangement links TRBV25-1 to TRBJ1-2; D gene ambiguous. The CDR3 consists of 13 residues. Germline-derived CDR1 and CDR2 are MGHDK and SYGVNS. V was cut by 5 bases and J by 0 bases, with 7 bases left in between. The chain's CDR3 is CASSHDPNYGYTF. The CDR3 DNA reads TGTGCCAGCAGTCATGACCCTAACTATGGCTACACCTTC.

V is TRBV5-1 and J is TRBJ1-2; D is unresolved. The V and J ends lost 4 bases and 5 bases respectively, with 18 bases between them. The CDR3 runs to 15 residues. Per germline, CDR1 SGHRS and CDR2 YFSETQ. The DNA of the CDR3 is TGCGCCAGCAGCCCAACTGGGCCGGTTCTATATGGCTACACCTTC. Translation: CASSPTGPVLYGYTF.

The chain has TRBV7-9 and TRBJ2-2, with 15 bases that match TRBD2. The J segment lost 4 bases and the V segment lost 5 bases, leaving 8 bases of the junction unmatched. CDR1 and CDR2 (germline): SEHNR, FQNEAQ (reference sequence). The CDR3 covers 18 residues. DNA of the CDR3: TGTGCCAGCAGCCCGGGACTAGCGGGAGGCGGTAGCACCGGGGAGCTGTTTTTT. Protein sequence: CASSPGLAGGGSTGELFF.

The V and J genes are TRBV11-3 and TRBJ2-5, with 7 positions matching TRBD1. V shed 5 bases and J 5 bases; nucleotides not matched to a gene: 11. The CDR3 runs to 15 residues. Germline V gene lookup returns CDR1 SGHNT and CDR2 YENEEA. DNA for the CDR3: TGTGCCAGCAGCATCACAGGGGACCCCCGCGAGACCCAGTACTTC. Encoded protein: CASSITGDPRETQYF.

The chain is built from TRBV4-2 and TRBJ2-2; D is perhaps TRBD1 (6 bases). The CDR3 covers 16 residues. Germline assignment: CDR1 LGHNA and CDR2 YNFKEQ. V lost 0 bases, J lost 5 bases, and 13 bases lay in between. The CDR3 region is CASSQDQGMETGELFF. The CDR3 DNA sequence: TGTGCCAGCAGCCAAGATCAGGGGATGGAGACCGGGGAGCTGTTTTTT.

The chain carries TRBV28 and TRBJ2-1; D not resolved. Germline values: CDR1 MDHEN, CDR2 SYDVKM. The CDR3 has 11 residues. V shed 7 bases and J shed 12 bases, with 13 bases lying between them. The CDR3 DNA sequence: TGTGCCAGCAATCGGCGGTGGGGGCAGTTCTTC. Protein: CASNRRWGQFF.

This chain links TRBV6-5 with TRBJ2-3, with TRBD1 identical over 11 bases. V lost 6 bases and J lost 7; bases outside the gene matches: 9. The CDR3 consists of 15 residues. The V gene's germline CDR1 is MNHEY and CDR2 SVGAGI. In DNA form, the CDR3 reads TGTGCCAGCAGCCCACGGGACAGGGGGGAGAATACGCAGTATTTT. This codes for CASSPRDRGENTQYF.

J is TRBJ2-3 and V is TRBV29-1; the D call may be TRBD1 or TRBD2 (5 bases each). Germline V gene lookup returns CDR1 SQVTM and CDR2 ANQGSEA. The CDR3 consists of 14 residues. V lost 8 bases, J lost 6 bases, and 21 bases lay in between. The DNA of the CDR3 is TGCAGCTACCAAACGGGGACGGGCCAGGATACGCAGTATTTT. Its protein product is CSYQTGTGQDTQYF.

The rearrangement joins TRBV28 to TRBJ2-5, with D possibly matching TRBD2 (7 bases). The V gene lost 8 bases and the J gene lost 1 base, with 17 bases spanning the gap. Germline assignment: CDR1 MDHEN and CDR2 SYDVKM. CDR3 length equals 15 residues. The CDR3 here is CASLAGGHPQETQYF. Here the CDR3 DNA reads TGTGCCAGCCTTGCCGGGGGGCACCCCCAAGAGACCCAGTACTTC.

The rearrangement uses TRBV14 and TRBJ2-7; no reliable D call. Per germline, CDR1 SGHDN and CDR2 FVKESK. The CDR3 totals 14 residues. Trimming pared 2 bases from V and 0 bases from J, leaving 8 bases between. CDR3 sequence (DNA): TGTGCCAGCAGCCAATTCCCCATCTCCTACGAGCAGTACTTC. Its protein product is CASSQFPISYEQYF.

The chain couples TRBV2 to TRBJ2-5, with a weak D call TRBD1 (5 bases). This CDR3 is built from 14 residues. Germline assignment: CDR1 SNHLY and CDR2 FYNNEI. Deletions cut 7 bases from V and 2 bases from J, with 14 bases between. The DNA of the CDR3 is TGTGCCAGCAAATTAGGGGTAGGGCAAGAGACCCAGTACTTC. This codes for CASKLGVGQETQYF.

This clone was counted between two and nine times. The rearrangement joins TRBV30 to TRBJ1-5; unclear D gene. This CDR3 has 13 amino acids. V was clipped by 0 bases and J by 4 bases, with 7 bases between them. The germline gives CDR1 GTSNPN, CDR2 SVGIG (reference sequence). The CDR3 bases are TGTGCCTGGAGTGTACTCCGGAATCAGCCCCAGCATTTT. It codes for CAWSVLRNQPQHF.

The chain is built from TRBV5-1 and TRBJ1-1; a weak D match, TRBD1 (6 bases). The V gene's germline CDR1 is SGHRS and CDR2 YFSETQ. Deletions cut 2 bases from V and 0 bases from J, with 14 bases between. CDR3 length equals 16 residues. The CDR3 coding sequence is TGCGCCAGCAGCTTCCGGGGGCGATCGATGAACACTGAAGCTTTCTTT. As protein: CASSFRGRSMNTEAFF.

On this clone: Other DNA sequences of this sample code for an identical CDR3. CDR3 bases: TGTGCCAGCAGCCAGGAAACAGGGGCCCTTTGGTATGGCTACACCTTC. Translating gives CASSQETGALWYGYTF. The genes are TRBV14 and TRBJ1-2, with TRBD1 identical over 7 bases. Germline V lookup: CDR1 SGHDN, CDR2 FVKESK. This CDR3 is built from 16 residues. The ends lost 3 bases at V and 5 bases at J; junction bases unmatched: 12. Full variable domain (rest looked up from reference TRBV14 and TRBJ1-2): EAGVTQFPSHSVIEKGQTVTLRCDPISGHDNLYWYRRVMGKEIKFLLHFVKESKQDESGMPNNRFLAERTGGTYSTLKVQPAELEDSGVYFCASSQETGALWYGYTFGSGTRLTVV.

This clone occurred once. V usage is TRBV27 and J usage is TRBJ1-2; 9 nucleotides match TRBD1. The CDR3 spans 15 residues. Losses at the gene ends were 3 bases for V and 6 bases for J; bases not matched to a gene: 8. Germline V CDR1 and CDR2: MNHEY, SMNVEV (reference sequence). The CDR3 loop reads CASSFRTGERHGYTF. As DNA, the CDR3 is TGTGCCAGCAGTTTCCGGACAGGGGAAAGGCATGGCTACACCTTC.

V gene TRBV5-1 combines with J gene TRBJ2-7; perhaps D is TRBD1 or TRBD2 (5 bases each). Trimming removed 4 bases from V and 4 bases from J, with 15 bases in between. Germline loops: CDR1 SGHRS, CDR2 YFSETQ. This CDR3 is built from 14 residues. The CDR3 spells CASSAPGRLYEQYF. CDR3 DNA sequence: TGCGCCAGCAGCGCCCCGGGACGCCTTTACGAGCAGTACTTC. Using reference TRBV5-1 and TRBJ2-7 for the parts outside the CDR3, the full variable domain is KAGVTQTPRYLIKTRGQQVTLSCSPISGHRSVSWYQQTPGQGLQFLFEYFSETQRNKGNFPGRFSGRQFSNSRSEMNVSTLELGDSALYLCASSAPGRLYEQYFGPGTRLTVT.

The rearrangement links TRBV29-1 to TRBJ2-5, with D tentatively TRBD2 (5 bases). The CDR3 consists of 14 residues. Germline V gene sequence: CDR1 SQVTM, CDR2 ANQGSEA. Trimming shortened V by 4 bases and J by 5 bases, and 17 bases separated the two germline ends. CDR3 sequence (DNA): TGCAGCGTTGTGGGCCGGTCGGGGTGGGAGACCCAGTACTTC. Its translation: CSVVGRSGWETQYF. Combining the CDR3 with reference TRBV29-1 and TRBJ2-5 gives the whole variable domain SAVISQKPSRDICQRGTSLTIQCQVDSQVTMMFWYRQQPGQSLTLIATANQGSEATYESGFVIDKFPISRPNLTFSTLTVSNMSPEDSSIYLCSVVGRSGWETQYFGPGTRLLVL.